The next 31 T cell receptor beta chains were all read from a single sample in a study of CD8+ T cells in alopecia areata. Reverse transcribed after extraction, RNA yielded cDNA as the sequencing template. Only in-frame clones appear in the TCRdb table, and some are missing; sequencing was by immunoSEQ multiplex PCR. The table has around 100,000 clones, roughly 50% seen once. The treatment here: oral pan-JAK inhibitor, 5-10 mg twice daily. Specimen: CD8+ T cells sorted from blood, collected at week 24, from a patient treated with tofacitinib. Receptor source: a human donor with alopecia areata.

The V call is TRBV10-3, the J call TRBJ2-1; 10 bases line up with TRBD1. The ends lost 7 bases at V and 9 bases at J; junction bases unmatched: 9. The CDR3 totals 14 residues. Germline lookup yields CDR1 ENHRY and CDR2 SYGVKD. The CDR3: CAITPGTGVGEQFF. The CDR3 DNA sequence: TGTGCCATCACCCCCGGGACAGGGGTTGGTGAGCAGTTCTTC.

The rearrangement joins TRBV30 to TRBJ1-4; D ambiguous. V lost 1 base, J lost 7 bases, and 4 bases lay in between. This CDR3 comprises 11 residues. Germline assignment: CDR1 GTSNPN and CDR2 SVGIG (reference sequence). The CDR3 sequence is CAWSESEKLFF. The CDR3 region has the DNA TGTGCCTGGAGTGAAAGTGAAAAACTGTTTTTT. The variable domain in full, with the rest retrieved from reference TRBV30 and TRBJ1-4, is SQTIHQWPATLVQPVGSPLSLECTVEGTSNPNLYWYRQAAGRGLQLLFYSVGIGQISSEVPQNLSASRPQDRQFILSSKKLLLSDSGFYLCAWSESEKLFFGSGTQLSVL.

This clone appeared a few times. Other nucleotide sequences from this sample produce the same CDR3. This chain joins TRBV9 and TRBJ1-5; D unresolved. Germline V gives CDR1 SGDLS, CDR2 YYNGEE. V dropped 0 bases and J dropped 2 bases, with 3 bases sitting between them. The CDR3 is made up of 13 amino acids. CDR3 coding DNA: TGTGCCAGCAGCGTAGATGGCAATCAGCCCCAGCATTTT. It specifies CASSVDGNQPQHF.

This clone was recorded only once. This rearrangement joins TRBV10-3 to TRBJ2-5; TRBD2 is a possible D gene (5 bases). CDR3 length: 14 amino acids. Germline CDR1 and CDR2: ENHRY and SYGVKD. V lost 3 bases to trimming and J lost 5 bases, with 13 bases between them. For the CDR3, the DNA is TGTGCCATCAGTGAACCGGGGAGCACCGAGACCCAGTACTTC. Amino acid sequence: CAISEPGSTETQYF.

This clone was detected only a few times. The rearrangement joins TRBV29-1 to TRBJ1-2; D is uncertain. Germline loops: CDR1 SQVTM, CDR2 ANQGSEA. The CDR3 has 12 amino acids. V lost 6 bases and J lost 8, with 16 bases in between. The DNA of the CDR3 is TGCAGCGTGGCCGAAATGGAGTGGGGCTACACCTTC. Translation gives CSVAEMEWGYTF.

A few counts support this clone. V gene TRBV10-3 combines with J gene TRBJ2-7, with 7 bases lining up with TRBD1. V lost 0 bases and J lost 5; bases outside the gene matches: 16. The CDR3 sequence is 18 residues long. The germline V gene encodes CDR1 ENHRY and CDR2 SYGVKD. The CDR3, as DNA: TGTGCCATCAGTGAGTCGACTGGGAGAGACAGGGCGGATAACGAGCAGTACTTC. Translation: CAISESTGRDRADNEQYF.

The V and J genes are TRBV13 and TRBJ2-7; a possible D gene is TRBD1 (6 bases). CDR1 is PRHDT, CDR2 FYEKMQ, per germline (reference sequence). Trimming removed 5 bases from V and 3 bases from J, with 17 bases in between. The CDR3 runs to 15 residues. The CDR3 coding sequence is TGTGCCAGCAGCCCATCCGGGGCCAGGGGCTACGAGCAGTACTTC. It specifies CASSPSGARGYEQYF. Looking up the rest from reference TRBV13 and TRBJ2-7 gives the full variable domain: AAGVIQSPRHLIKEKRETATLKCYPIPRHDTVYWYQQGPGQDPQFLISFYEKMQSDKGSIPDRFSAQQFSDYHSELNMSSLELGDSALYFCASSPSGARGYEQYFGPGTRLTVT.

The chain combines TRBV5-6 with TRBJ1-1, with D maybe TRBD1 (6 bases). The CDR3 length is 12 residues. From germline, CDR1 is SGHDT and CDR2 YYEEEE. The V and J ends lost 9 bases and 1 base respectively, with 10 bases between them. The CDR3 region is CATSGANTEAFF. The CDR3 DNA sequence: TGTGCCACCTCGGGGGCGAACACTGAAGCTTTCTTT.

CDR3 region: CASSLVSTGATQYF. The CDR3 DNA follows: TGTGCCAGCAGCTTAGTGAGCACAGGGGCGACGCAGTATTTT. The chain uses TRBV7-9 and TRBJ2-3, with 7 bases aligning to TRBD1. The CDR3 extends over 14 amino acids. Germline assignment: CDR1 SEHNR and CDR2 FQNEAQ (reference sequence). The ends lost 1 base at V and 9 bases at J; junction bases unmatched: 7.

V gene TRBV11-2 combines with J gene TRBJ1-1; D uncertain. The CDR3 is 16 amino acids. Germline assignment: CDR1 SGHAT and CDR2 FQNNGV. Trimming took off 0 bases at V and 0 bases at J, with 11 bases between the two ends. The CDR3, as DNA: TGTGCCAGCAGCTTAGATAGGCGGACCCTGAACACTGAAGCTTTCTTT. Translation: CASSLDRRTLNTEAFF.

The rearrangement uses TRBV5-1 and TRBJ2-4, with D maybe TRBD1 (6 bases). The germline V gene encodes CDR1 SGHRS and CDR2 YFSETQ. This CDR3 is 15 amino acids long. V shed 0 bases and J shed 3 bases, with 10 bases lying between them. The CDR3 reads CASSLGQGGKNIQYF. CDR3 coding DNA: TGCGCCAGCAGCTTGGGCCAAGGGGGCAAAAACATTCAGTACTTC.

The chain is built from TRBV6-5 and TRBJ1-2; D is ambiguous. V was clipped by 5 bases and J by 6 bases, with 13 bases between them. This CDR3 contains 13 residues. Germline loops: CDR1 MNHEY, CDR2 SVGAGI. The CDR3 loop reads CASSSDHSDGYTF. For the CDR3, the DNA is TGTGCCAGCAGTAGCGACCATTCAGATGGCTACACCTTC.

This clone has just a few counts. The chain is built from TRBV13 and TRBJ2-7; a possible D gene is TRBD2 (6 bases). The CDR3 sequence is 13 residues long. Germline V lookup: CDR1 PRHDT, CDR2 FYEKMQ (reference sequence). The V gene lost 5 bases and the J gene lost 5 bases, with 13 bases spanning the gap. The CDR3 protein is CASSQTTRDEQYF. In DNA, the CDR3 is TGTGCCAGCAGCCAAACGACTAGAGACGAGCAGTACTTC.

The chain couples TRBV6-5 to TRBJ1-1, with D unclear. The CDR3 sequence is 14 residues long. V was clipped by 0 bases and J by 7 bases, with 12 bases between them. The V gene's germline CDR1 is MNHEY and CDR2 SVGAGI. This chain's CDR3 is CASSYSGGSFEAFF. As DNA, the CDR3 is TGTGCCAGCAGTTACTCCGGCGGGAGCTTTGAAGCTTTCTTT.

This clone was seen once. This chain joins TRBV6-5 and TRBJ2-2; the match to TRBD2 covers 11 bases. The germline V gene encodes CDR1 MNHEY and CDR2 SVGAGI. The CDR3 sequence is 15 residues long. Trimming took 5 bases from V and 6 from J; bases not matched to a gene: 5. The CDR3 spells CASSPSGGLPGELFF. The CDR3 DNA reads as TGTGCCAGCAGTCCTAGCGGGGGGCTACCCGGGGAGCTGTTTTTT.

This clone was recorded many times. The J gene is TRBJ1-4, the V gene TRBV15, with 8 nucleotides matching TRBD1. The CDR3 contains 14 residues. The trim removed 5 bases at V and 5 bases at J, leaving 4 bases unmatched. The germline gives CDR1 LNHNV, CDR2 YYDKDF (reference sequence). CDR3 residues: CATSAGQENEKLFF. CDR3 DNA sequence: TGTGCCACCAGCGCGGGACAGGAAAATGAAAAACTGTTTTTT. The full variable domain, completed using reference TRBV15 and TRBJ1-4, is DAMVIQNPRYQVTQFGKPVTLSCSQTLNHNVMYWYQQKSSQAPKLLFHYYDKDFNNEADTPDNFQSRRPNTSFCFLDIRSPGLGDTAMYLCATSAGQENEKLFFGSGTQLSVL.

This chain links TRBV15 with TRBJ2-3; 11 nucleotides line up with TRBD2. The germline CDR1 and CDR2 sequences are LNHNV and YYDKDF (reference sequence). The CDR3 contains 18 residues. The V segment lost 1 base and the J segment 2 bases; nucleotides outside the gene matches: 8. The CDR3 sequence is CATSRVPQLAGDTDTQYF. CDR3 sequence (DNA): TGTGCCACCAGCAGAGTTCCCCAACTAGCGGGGGACACAGATACGCAGTATTTT.

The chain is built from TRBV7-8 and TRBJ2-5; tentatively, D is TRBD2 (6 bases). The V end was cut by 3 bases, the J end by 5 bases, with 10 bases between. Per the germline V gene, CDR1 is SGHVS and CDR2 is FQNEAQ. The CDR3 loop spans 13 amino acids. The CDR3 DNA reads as TGTGCCAGCAGCTTGGGACTCATCGAGACCCAGTACTTC. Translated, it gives CASSLGLIETQYF.

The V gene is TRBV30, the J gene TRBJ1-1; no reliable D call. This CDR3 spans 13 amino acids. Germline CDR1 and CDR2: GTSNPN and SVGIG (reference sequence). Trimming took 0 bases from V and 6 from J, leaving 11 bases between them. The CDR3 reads CAWSVLPASEAFF. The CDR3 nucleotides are TGTGCCTGGAGTGTTCTCCCAGCCTCTGAAGCTTTCTTT.

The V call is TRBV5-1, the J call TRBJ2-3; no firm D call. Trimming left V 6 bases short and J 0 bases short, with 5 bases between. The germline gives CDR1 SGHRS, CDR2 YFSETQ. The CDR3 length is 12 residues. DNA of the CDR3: TGCGCCAGCACGTCCAGCACAGATACGCAGTATTTT. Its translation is CASTSSTDTQYF.

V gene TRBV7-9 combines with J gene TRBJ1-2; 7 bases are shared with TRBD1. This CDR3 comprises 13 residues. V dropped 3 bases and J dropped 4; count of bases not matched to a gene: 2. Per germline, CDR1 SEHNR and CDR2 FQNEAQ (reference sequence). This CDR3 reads CASSLGTVYGYTF. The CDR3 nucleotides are TGTGCCAGCAGCTTGGGGACAGTCTATGGCTACACCTTC.

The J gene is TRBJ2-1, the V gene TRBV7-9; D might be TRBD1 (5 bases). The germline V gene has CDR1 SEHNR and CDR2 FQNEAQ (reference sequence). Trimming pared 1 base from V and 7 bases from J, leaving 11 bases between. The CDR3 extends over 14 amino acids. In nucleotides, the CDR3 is TGTGCCAGCAGCTTAGATGGACAAGGGAATGAGCAGTTCTTC. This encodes CASSLDGQGNEQFF.

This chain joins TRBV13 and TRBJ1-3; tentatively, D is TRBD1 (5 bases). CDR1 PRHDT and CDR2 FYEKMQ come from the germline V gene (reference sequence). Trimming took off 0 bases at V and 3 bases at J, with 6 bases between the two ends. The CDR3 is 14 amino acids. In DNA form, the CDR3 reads TGTGCCAGCAGCTTAGGGACAGTTGGAAACACCATATATTTT. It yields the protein CASSLGTVGNTIYF.

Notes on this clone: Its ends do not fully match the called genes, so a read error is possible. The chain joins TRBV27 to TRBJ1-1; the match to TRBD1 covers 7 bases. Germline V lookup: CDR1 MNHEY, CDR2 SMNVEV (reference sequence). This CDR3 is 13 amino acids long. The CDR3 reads CASSLLGGGGVDF. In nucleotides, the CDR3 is TGTGCCAGCAGTTTGCTGGGAGGGGGCGGGGTGGATTTT.

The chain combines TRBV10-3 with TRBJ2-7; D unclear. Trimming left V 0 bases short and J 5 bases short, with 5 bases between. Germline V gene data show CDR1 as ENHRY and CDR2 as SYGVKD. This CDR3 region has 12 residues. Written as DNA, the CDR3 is TGTGCCATCAGTGAGTCCCAGGACGAGCAGTACTTC. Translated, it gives CAISESQDEQYF.

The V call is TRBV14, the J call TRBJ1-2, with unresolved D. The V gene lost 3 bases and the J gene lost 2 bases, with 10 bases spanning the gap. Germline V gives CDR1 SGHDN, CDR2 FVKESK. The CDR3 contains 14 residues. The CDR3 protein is CASSQDSYNYGYTF. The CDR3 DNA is TGTGCCAGCAGCCAGGACTCGTACAACTATGGCTACACCTTC. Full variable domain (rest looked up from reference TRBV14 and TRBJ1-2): EAGVTQFPSHSVIEKGQTVTLRCDPISGHDNLYWYRRVMGKEIKFLLHFVKESKQDESGMPNNRFLAERTGGTYSTLKVQPAELEDSGVYFCASSQDSYNYGYTFGSGTRLTVV.

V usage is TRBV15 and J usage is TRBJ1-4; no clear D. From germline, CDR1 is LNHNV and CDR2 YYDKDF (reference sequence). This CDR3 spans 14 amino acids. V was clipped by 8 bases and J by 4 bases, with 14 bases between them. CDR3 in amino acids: CATAFGRYNEKLFF. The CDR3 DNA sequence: TGTGCCACCGCTTTCGGCCGCTATAATGAAAAACTGTTTTTT.

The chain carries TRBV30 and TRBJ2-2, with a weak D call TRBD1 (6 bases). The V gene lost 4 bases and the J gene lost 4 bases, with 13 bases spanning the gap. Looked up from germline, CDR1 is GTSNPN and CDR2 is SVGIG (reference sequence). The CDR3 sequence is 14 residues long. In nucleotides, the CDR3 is TGTGCCTGGAATCCCGCAGGGGCCACCGGGGAGCTGTTTTTT. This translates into CAWNPAGATGELFF. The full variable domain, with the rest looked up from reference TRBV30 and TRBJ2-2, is SQTIHQWPATLVQPVGSPLSLECTVEGTSNPNLYWYRQAAGRGLQLLFYSVGIGQISSEVPQNLSASRPQDRQFILSSKKLLLSDSGFYLCAWNPAGATGELFFGEGSRLTVL.

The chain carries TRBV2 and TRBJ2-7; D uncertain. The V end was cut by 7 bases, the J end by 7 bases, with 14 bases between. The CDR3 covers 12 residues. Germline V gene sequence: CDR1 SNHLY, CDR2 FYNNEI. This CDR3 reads CASTDNQGEQYF. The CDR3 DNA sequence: TGTGCCAGCACTGACAACCAAGGGGAGCAGTACTTC. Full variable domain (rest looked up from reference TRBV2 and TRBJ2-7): EPEVTQTPSHQVTQMGQEVILRCVPISNHLYFYWYRQILGQKVEFLVSFYNNEISEKSEIFDDQFSVERPDGSNFTLKIRSTKLEDSAMYFCASTDNQGEQYFGPGTRLTVT.

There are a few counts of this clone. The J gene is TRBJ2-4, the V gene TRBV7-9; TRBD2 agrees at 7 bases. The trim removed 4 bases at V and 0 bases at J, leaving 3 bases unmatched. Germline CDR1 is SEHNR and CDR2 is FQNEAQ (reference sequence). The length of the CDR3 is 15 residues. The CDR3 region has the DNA TGTGCCAGCAGCTGGGGAGGGGTAGCCAAAAACATTCAGTACTTC. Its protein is CASSWGGVAKNIQYF.

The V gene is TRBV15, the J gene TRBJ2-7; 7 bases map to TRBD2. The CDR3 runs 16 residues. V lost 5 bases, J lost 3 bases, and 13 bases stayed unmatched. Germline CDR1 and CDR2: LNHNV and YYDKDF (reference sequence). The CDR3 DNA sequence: TGTGCCACCAGCCCGATTGCGGGGGAGAGTCACTACGAGCAGTACTTC. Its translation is CATSPIAGESHYEQYF.